The sequence of this T cell receptor beta chain was determined in a study of radiation and T cells in renal cell carcinoma. The sample's time point: blood 2 weeks post-SBRT. As for treatment: 15 Gy SBRT to primary tumor, nephrectomy 4 weeks later. Generated by immunoSEQ multiplex PCR, the TCRdb table keeps only in-frame clones and is missing some. The data hold some 150,000 clones, with 87% observed a single time. The CDR3 is 15 residues long. Trimming removed 7 bases from V and 5 bases from J, with 20 bases in between. Germline V gene data show CDR1 as SNHLY and CDR2 as FYNNEI. Sequencing used blood, obtained from a patient whose treatment included radiotherapy and nephrectomy. The V call is TRBV2, the J call TRBJ1-2; D may be TRBD1 (6 bases). The receptor was derived from a woman in her forties or fifties with renal cell carcinoma. CDR3 in amino acids: CASNPRSGGRYGYTF. The CDR3 DNA follows: TGTGCCAGCAATCCGCGATCGGGGGGCCGGTATGGCTACACCTTC.